This TCR beta chain was captured by sequencing in a study of T-cell reconstitution after alpha-beta-depleted transplantation in children. In regard to this clonotype: One end of the junction is discordant with germline, which a read error may explain.

This CDR3 is 9 amino acids long. Germline V gene data show CDR1 as SNHLY and CDR2 as FYNNEI. A TCRbeta library incorporating unique molecular identifiers was prepared. TCRdb used MiXCR to reprocess the PCR reads, holding one entry per CDR3 protein. Here the sample spans almost 600,000 distinct CDR3 sequences, about a quarter being singletons. The sequence was collected from a boy less than two years old with Wiskott-Aldrich syndrome, due to receive a stem cell transplant. The chain is built from TRBV2 and TRBJ2-1; D is ambiguous. The sequencing used PBMCs, collected before TCRalphabeta/CD19-depleted stem cell transplant. CDR3 region: CASSPTGLF. CDR3 in DNA: TGTGCCAGCAGTCCCACGGGCCTCTTC.